These T cell receptor beta chains were read from a single sample in a study of T cell changes during pregnancy in multiple sclerosis. Sequencing used immunoSEQ multiplex PCR; TCRdb keeps in-frame clones, though not all of them. The sample yields around 35,000 clones, approximately 87% seen once. Sequences were derived from CD8+ T cells from peripheral blood mononuclear cells, sampled after pregnancy. These receptor sequences come from a female donor with multiple sclerosis, enrolled in a pregnancy study. CDR3s include the opening cysteine and the closing phenylalanine or tryptophan. The D gene is left open where the match is weak. Only some rows state a clone size, as once, few, many or a class for expanded clones.

J | size | V | D | DNA | CDR3
TRBJ2-3 | - | TRBV9 | - | TGTGCCAGCAGCCCTGCAGGAGGGGCGGTCACAGATACGCAGTATTTT | CASSPAGGAVTDTQYF
TRBJ1-1 | few | TRBV5-6 | TRBD1 | TGTGCCAGCGGACAGGGGGCCGAAGCTTTCTTT | CASGQGAEAFF
TRBJ2-7 | - | TRBV30 | TRBD2 | TGTGCCTGGAGTGGTGGGACTAGCTCCTACGAGCAGTACTTC | CAWSGGTSSYEQYF
TRBJ2-3 | - | TRBV4-1 | - | TGCGCCAGCAGCCATTCACTAGAGCGGGGCACAGATACGCAGTATTTT | CASSHSLERGTDTQYF
TRBJ2-3 | - | TRBV6-5 | - | TGTGCCAGCAGACGGACAGGCACAGATACGCAGTATTTT | CASRRTGTDTQYF
TRBJ2-5 | - | TRBV7-3 | - | TGTGCCAGCAGCTTAAGGCCAACCCTGGCAGGCCAAGAGACCCAGTACTTC | CASSLRPTLAGQETQYF
TRBJ2-1 | - | TRBV28 | TRBD2 | TGTGCCAGCACCCCTGCCCCCGGACTAGCGGCCCCCAATGAGCAGTTCTTC | CASTPAPGLAAPNEQFF
TRBJ1-5 | - | TRBV7-8 | TRBD1 | TGTGCCAGCAGCTTAGCGGGGGGACAGGGGTATAGCAATCAGCCCCAGCATTTT | CASSLAGGQGYSNQPQHF
TRBJ1-1 | - | TRBV19 | - | TGTGCCAGTAGTTGGGGCCTAAACACTGAAGCTTTCTTT | CASSWGLNTEAFF
TRBJ1-1 | - | TRBV5-6 | - | TGTGCCAGCAGCCTGGAGGGGAGGGTCCTTAACACTGAAGCTTTCTTT | CASSLEGRVLNTEAFF
TRBJ2-2 | - | TRBV29-1 | - | TGCAGCGTTGGGAGCGGGGAGCTGTTTTTT | CSVGSGELFF
TRBJ1-1 | - | TRBV9 | TRBD1 | TGTGCCAGCAGCTCACACCGGGACAGGGTTTTGGACACTGAAGCTTTCTTT | CASSSHRDRVLDTEAFF
TRBJ2-1 | - | TRBV10-3 | TRBD2 | TGTGCCACGGAGGGCGGGGGGAATGAGCAGTTCTTC | CATEGGGNEQFF
TRBJ2-3 | - | TRBV6-1 | TRBD2 | TGTGCCAGCAGTGAAGCGGCGGGGGGAAGCACAGATACGCAGTATTTT | CASSEAAGGSTDTQYF
TRBJ1-2 | - | TRBV6-5 | - | TGTGCCAGCAGTTCTGGACAGACTCCACTGGATGGCTACACCTTC | CASSSGQTPLDGYTF
TRBJ1-1 | - | TRBV30 | - | TGTGCCTGGAGTGTTAGGGGAATGAACACTGAAGCTTTCTTT | CAWSVRGMNTEAFF
TRBJ2-7 | few | TRBV19 | TRBD2 | TGTGCCAGTAGTATAAGCCCCGGACTAGCGGGGGAGTTCGTCGAGCAGTACTTC | CASSISPGLAGEFVEQYF
TRBJ2-7 | once | TRBV29-1 | TRBD1 | TGCAGCGTTGTGGGGACAGGGGGTAACGAGCAGTACTTC | CSVVGTGGNEQYF
TRBJ2-3 | - | TRBV7-6 | - | TGTGCCAGCAGCAGGGGCGCTGGGGATACGCAGTATTTT | CASSRGAGDTQYF
TRBJ2-5 | - | TRBV11-3 | TRBD2 | TGTGCCAGCAGCTTAGCGCTAGCGGGGGAAGAGACCCAGTACTTC | CASSLALAGEETQYF
TRBJ1-2 | - | TRBV19 | - | TGTGCCAGTAGTTGGAGGGGAAGCAATGGCTACACCTTC | CASSWRGSNGYTF
TRBJ2-7 | - | TRBV4-3 | TRBD1 | TGCGCCAGCAGCCAAGAATCGGCAGGGGGACACGAGCAGTACTTC | CASSQESAGGHEQYF
TRBJ2-7 | few | TRBV19 | - | TGTGCCAGTAGTATACGGGAAAGCTCCTACGAGCAGTACTTC | CASSIRESSYEQYF
TRBJ2-3 | - | TRBV27 | TRBD2 | TGTGCCAGCAGTCCCAGAGGTCGAGCGGGGGCCCCAGATACGCAGTATTTT | CASSPRGRAGAPDTQYF
TRBJ1-3 | once | TRBV7-2 | - | TGTGCCAGCAGCTTAATGGGGGAGGGCCAGCCCTCATATTTT | CASSLMGEGQPSYF
TRBJ1-1 | once | TRBV7-2 | - | TGTGCCAGCAGCTTGGCCGACACGGTCAACACTGAAGCTTTCTTT | CASSLADTVNTEAFF
TRBJ2-2 | - | TRBV2 | TRBD1 | TGTGCCAAGACAGGGGCCGAGAACACCGGGGAGCTGTTTTTT | CAKTGAENTGELFF
TRBJ2-3 | few | TRBV27 | - | TGTGCCAGCAGTTTAGGGGGCTGGAATACGCAGTATTTT | CASSLGGWNTQYF
TRBJ1-1 | - | TRBV7-2 | TRBD1 | TGTGCCAGCAGCTTCAGACAGGGCTACACTGAAGCTTTCTTT | CASSFRQGYTEAFF
TRBJ1-1 | few | TRBV30 | - | TGTGCCTGGAATCCGGGGGACGGGAACACTGAAGCTTTCTTT | CAWNPGDGNTEAFF
TRBJ1-1 | - | TRBV9 | - | TGTGCCAGCAGCGGCGGGGGTGAAGCTTTCTTT | CASSGGGEAFF